A selection of T cell receptor beta chains follows, all from one sample in a study of early T cells in non-severe SARS-CoV-2 infection. TCRdb redid the calling of the 5' RACE reads with MiXCR, one entry per CDR3 protein. Counted here are around 77,000 distinct CDR3 sequences, about a tenth occurring once; the ten biggest clones make up about 7.1%. The specimen was whole blood, collected at baseline. The receptors were sampled from an adult who was a healthcare worker with PCR-confirmed SARS-CoV-2 infection or an uninfected control (not recorded which). Each CDR3 is given with its conserved first and last residue. Each record gives: CDR3 protein, V gene, D gene. A D gene is named only where the DNA matches it firmly.

CDR3aa: CASSLVDDRGIWEQYF
v_gene: TRBV7-8
d_gene: TRBD1

CDR3aa: CASSPRDSRADTQYF
v_gene: TRBV7-9
d_gene: TRBD1

CDR3aa: CASSSFRRGSYEQYF
v_gene: TRBV5-1
d_gene: NA

CDR3aa: CASSVGQIQETQYF
v_gene: TRBV2
d_gene: TRBD1

CDR3aa: CASSLGTGIDNEQFF
v_gene: TRBV7-9
d_gene: TRBD1

CDR3aa: CASSPGRGSWKNEQFF
v_gene: TRBV7-6
d_gene: TRBD2

CDR3aa: CASSKKEVDMETQYF
v_gene: TRBV21-1
d_gene: NA

CDR3aa: CASTLSGSLTGTGELFF
v_gene: TRBV11-2
d_gene: NA

CDR3aa: CSAGQGARTENIQYF
v_gene: TRBV29-1
d_gene: TRBD1

CDR3aa: CASRIIRQGGDTEAFF
v_gene: TRBV6-1
d_gene: TRBD1

CDR3aa: CSVESPGQTYEQYF
v_gene: TRBV29-1
d_gene: NA

CDR3aa: CASSYYTGTASTDTQYF
v_gene: TRBV5-5
d_gene: TRBD1

CDR3aa: CASSFRQGGHEQYF
v_gene: TRBV12-3/TRBV12-4
d_gene: TRBD1

CDR3aa: CSVGFFYGYTF
v_gene: TRBV20-1
d_gene: NA

CDR3aa: CSVGAVAGGTDTQYF
v_gene: TRBV29-1
d_gene: NA

CDR3aa: CSVGDRWNEQFF
v_gene: TRBV29-1
d_gene: NA

CDR3aa: CASSDSSSSYEQYF
v_gene: TRBV6-5
d_gene: NA

CDR3aa: CASKWRGYDEQFF
v_gene: TRBV6-5
d_gene: NA

CDR3aa: CASSEDGYSNQPQHF
v_gene: TRBV2
d_gene: NA

CDR3aa: CASSLGRMNTEAFF
v_gene: TRBV27
d_gene: NA

CDR3aa: CASTAVRNIQYF
v_gene: TRBV12-3/TRBV12-4
d_gene: NA

CDR3aa: CASSFLLGNEQFF
v_gene: TRBV12-3/TRBV12-4
d_gene: NA

CDR3aa: CASSSTGLNTEAFF
v_gene: TRBV7-2
d_gene: TRBD1

CDR3aa: CASSSLLRLAGTYNEQFF
v_gene: TRBV7-2
d_gene: TRBD2

CDR3aa: CASSRGGQETQYF
v_gene: TRBV7-2
d_gene: NA

CDR3aa: CAWSPSGTIQSYEQYF
v_gene: TRBV30
d_gene: NA

CDR3aa: CASSPGQYRGETQYF
v_gene: TRBV19
d_gene: TRBD1

CDR3aa: CSAAPPPAGELETQYF
v_gene: TRBV20-1
d_gene: TRBD2